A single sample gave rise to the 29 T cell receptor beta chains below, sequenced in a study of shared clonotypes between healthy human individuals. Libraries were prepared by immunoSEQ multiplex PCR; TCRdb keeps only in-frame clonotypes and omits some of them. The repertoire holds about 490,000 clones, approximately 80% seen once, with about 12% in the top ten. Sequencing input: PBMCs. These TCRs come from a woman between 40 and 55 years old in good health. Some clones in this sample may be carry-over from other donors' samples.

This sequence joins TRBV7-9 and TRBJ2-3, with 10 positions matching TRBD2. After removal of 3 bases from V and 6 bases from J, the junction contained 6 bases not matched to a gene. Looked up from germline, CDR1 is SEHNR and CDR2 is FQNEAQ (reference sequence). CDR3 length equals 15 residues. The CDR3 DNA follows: TGTGCCAGCAGCTTGATTGGGACTAGCGTGGATACGCAGTATTTT. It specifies CASSLIGTSVDTQYF.

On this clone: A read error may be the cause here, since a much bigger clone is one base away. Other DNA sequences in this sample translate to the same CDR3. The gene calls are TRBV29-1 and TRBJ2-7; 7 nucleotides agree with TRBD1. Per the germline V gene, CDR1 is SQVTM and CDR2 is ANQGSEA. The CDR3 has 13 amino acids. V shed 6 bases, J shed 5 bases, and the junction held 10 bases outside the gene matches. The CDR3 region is CSVERGQGDEQYF. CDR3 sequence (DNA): TGCAGCGTCGAAAGGGGTCAGGGGGACGAGCAGTACTTC.

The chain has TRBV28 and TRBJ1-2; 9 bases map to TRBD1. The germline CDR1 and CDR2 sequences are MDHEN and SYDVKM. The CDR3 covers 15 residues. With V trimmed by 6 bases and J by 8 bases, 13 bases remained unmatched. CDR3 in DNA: TGTGCCAGCAGCCAAGGACAGGGGCTACGGAGGGGCTACACCTTC. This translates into CASSQGQGLRRGYTF.

Here the CDR3 reads CASSADSSRGSYTF. DNA of the CDR3: TGTGCCAGTAGTGCCGACTCCTCAAGGGGTAGCTACACCTTC. The V gene is TRBV19, the J gene TRBJ1-2; possible D gene TRBD1, 5 bases. Germline-derived CDR1 and CDR2 are LNHDA and SQIVND (reference sequence). This CDR3 contains 14 residues. V was trimmed by 5 bases and J by 9 bases, leaving 19 bases between them.

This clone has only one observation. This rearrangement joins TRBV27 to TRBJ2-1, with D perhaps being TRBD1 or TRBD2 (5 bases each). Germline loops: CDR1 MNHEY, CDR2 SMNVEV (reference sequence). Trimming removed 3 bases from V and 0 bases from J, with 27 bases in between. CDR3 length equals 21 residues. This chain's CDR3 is CASSFHDPRGPPRGSYNEQFF. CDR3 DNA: TGTGCCAGCAGTTTCCACGACCCACGCGGGCCCCCGAGGGGCTCCTACAATGAGCAGTTCTTC.

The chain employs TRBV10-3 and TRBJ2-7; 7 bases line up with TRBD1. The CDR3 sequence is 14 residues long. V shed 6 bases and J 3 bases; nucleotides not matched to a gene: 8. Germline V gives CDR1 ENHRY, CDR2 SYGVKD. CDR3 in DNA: TGTGCCATCAGCTATACGGGACAGCTCTACGAGCAGTACTTC. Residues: CAISYTGQLYEQYF.

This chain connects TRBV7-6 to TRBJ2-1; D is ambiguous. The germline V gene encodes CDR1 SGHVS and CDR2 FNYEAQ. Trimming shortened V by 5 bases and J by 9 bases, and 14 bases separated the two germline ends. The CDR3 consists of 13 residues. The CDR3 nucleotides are TGTGCCAGCAGCCCCGATTACCCCACTGAGCAGTTCTTC. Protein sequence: CASSPDYPTEQFF.

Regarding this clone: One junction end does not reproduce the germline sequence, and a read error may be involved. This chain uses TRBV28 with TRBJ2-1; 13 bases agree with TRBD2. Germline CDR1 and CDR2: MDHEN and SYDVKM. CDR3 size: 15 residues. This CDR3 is CASSELAGGYSEQFF. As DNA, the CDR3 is TGTGCCAGCAGCGAACTAGCGGGAGGGTACAGTGAGCAGTTCTTC.

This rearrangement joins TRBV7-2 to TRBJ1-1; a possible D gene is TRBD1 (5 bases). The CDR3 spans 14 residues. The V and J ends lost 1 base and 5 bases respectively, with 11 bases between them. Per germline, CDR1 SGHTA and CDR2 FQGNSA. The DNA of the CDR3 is TGTGCCAGCAGCTTAGAGGCAGGGAGAACTGAAGCTTTCTTT. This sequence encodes CASSLEAGRTEAFF.

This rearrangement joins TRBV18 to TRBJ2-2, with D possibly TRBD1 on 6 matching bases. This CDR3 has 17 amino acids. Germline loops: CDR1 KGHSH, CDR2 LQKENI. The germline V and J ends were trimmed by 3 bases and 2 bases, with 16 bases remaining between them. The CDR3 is CASSPQGQRTNTGELFF. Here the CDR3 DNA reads TGTGCCAGCTCACCCCAGGGGCAGCGGACTAACACCGGGGAGCTGTTTTTT.

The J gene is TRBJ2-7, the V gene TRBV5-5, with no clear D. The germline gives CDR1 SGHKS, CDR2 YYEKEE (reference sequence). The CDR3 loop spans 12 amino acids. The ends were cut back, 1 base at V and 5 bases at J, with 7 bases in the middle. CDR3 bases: TGTGCCAGCAGCTTGAGGGTGCACGAGCAGTACTTC. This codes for CASSLRVHEQYF.

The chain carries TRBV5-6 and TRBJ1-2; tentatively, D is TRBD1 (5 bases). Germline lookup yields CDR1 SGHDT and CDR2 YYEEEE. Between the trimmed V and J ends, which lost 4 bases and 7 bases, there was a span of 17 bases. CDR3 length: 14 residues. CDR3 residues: CASSQSMGRFGYTF. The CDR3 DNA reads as TGTGCCAGCAGCCAATCAATGGGGCGCTTTGGCTACACCTTC.

The CDR3 region has the DNA TGTGCCAGCAGCTTAATTTTAGGTGGGGTTAATGAGCAGTTCTTC. Its translation is CASSLILGGVNEQFF. The chain recombines TRBV7-3 with TRBJ2-1, with unresolved D. Germline V gene lookup returns CDR1 SGHTA and CDR2 FQGTGA. V dropped 1 base and J dropped 7 bases, with 14 bases sitting between them. The CDR3 is 15 residues long.

In DNA form, the CDR3 reads TGTGCCAGCAGCCCTAGAGGCGGAGGGCCGTACAATGAGCAGTTCTTC. Residues: CASSPRGGGPYNEQFF. This sequence joins TRBV7-6 and TRBJ2-1; D is possibly TRBD2 (6 bases). Trimming stripped 5 bases from V and 4 bases from J, with 18 bases between. Germline V lookup: CDR1 SGHVS, CDR2 FNYEAQ. CDR3 length equals 16 residues. The variable domain in full, completed from reference TRBV7-6 and TRBJ2-1, reads GAGVSQSPRYKVTKRGQDVALRCDPISGHVSLYWYRQALGQGPEFLTYFNYEAQQDKSGLPNDRFSAERPEGSISTLTIQRTEQRDSAMYRCASSPRGGGPYNEQFFGPGTRLTVL.

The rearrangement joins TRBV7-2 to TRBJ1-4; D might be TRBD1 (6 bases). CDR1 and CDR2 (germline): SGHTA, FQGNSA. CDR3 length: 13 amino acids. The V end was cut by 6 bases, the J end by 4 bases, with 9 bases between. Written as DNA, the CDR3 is TGTGCCAGCAGTAGCAGGGGTAATGAAAAACTGTTTTTT. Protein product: CASSSRGNEKLFF.

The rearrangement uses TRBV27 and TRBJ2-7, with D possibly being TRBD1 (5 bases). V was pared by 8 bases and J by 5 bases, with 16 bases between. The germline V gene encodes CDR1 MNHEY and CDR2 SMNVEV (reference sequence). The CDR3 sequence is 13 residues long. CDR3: CASGPDTLNEQYF. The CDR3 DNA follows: TGTGCCAGCGGCCCGGACACGCTTAACGAGCAGTACTTC.

The CDR3 sequence: CASSGSGVSATDTQYF. The CDR3 DNA reads TGTGCCAGCAGCGGATCTGGGGTCAGCGCCACAGATACGCAGTATTTT. This chain connects TRBV9 to TRBJ2-3, with D hard to call. Germline CDR1 reads SGDLS; CDR2 reads YYNGEE. V lost 3 bases to trimming and J lost 2 bases, with 16 bases between them. The CDR3 consists of 16 residues. The entire variable domain, with the rest obtained from reference TRBV9 and TRBJ2-3, is as follows: DSGVTQTPKHLITATGQRVTLRCSPRSGDLSVYWYQQSLDQGLQFLIQYYNGEERAKGNILERFSAQQFPDLHSELNLSSLELGDSALYFCASSGSGVSATDTQYFGPGTRLTVL.

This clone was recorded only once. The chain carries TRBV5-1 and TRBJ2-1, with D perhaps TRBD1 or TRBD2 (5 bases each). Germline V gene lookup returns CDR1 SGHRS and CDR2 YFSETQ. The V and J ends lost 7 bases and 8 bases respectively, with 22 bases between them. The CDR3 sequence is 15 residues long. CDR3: CASGRGNGASDEQFF. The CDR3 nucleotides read TGCGCCAGCGGGAGAGGGAATGGGGCTTCTGATGAGCAGTTCTTC.

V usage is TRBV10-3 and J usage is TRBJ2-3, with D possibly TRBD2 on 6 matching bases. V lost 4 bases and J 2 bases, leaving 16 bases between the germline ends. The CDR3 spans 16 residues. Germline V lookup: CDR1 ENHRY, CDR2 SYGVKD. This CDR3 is CAISGGVVGSTDTQYF. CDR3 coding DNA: TGTGCCATCAGTGGGGGGGTCGTTGGGTCCACAGATACGCAGTATTTT.

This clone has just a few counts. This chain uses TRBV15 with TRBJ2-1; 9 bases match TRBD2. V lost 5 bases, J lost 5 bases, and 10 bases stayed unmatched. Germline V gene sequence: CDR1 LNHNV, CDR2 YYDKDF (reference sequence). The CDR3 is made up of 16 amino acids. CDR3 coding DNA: TGTGCCACCAGCCCTCTTAGCGGGAGAAATCACAATGAGCAGTTCTTC. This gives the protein CATSPLSGRNHNEQFF.

The CDR3 DNA sequence: TGCAGCGGTCAACTTTGGGATGGGCAAGGCTACACCTTC. Translating gives CSGQLWDGQGYTF. This chain uses TRBV29-1 with TRBJ1-2; the D is unclear. V lost 7 bases and J lost 8, with 20 bases in between. This CDR3 is 13 amino acids long. In germline, CDR1 is SQVTM, CDR2 ANQGSEA.

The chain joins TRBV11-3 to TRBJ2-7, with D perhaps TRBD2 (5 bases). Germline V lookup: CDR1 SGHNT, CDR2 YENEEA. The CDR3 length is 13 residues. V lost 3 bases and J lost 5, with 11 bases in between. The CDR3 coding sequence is TGTGCCAGCAGCTTCGGAGAGGAGGACGAGCAGTACTTC. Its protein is CASSFGEEDEQYF.

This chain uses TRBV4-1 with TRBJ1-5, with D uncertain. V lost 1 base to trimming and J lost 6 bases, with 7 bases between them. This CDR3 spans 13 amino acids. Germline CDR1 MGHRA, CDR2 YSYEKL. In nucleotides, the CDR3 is TGCGCCAGCAGCCAAGTGGTGTTTCAGCCCCAGCATTTT. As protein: CASSQVVFQPQHF.

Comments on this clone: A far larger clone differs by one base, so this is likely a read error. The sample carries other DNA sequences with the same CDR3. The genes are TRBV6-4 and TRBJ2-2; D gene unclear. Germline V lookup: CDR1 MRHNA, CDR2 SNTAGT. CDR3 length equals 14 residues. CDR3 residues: CASSTSTDTGELFF. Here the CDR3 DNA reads TGTGCCAGCAGCACATCGACTGACACCGGTGAGCTGTTTTTT.

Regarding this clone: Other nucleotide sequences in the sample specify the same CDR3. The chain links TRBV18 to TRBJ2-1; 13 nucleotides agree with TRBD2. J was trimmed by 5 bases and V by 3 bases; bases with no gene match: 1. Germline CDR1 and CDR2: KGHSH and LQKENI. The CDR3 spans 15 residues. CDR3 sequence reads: CASSPGLAGDNEQFF. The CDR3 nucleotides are TGTGCCAGCTCACCCGGACTAGCGGGAGACAATGAGCAGTTCTTC.

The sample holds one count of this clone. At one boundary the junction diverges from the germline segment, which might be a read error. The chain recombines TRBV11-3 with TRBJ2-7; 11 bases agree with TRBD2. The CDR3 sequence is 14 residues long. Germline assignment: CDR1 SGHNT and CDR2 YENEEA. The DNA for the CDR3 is TGTGCCAGCAGTTTAGCGGGAGGGTTACACGAGCAGTACTTC. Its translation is CASSLAGGLHEQYF.

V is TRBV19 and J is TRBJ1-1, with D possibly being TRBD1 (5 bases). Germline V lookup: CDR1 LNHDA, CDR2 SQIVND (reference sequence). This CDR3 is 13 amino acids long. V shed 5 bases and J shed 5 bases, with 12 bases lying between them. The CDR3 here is CASSEGLGTEAFF. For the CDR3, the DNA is TGTGCCAGTAGTGAGGGGTTAGGGACTGAAGCTTTCTTT.

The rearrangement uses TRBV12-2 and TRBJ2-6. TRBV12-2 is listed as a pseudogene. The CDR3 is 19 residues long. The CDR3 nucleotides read TGTGCAAGTCGCTCAAAAGCCGGGCCCGAGCCCTCTGGGGCCAACGTCCTGACTTTC. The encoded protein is CASRSKAGPEPSGANVLTF.

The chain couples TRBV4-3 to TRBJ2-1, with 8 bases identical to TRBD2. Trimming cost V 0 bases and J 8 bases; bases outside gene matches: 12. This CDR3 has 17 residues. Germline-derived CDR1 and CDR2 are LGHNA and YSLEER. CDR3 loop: CASSQEISAGGSDEQFF. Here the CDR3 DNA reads TGCGCCAGCAGCCAAGAAATATCGGCGGGAGGTTCCGATGAGCAGTTCTTC.